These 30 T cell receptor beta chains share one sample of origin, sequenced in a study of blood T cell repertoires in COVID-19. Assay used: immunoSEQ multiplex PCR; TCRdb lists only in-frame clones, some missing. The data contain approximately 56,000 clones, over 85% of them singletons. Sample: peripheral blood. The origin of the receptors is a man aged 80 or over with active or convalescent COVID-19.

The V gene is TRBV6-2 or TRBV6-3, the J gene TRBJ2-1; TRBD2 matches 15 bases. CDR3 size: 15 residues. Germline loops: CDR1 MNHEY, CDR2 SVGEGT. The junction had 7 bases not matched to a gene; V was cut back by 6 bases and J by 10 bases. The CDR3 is CASSRRTSGRAEQFF. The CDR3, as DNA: TGTGCCAGCAGCCGTAGGACTAGCGGGAGGGCCGAGCAGTTCTTC.

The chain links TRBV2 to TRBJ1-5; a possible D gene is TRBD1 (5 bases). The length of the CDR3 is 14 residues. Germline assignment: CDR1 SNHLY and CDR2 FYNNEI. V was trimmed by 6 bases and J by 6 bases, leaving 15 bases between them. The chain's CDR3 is CASRADTEIQPQHF. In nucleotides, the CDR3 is TGTGCCAGCAGGGCGGACACGGAAATTCAGCCCCAGCATTTT.

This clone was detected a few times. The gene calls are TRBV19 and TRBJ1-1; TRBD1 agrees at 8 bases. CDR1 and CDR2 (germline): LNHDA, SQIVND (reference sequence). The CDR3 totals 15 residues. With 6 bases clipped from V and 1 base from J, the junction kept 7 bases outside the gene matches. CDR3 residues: CASRAGGLGNTEAFF. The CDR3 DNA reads TGTGCCAGTAGAGCAGGGGGCTTAGGGAACACTGAAGCTTTCTTT.

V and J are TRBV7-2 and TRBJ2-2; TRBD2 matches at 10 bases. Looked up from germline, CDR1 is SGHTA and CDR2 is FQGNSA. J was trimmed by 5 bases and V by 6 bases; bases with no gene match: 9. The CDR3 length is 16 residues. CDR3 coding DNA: TGTGCCAGCAGTCCGACTCTAGCGGGAGAGACCGGGGAGCTGTTTTTT. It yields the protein CASSPTLAGETGELFF.

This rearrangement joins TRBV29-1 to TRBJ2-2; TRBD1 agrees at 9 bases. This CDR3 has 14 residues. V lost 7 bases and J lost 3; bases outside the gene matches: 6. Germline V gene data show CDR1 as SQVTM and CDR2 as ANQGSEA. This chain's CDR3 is CSAIRTGDTGELFF. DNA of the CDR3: TGCAGCGCAATAAGGACAGGGGACACCGGGGAGCTGTTTTTT.

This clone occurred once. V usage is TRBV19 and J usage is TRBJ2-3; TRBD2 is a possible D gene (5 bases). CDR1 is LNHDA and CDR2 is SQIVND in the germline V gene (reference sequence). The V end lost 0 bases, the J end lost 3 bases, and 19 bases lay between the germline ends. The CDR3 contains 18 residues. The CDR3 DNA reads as TGTGCCAGTAGTATAGATCATCGAGGGATCAGTGGGACAGATACGCAGTATTTT. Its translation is CASSIDHRGISGTDTQYF.

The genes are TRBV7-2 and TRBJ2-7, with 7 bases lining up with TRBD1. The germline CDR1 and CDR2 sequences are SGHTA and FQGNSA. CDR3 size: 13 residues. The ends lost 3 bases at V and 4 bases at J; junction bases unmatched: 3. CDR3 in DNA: TGTGCCAGCAGCTTCGGCAGGGGGTACGAGCAGTACTTC. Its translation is CASSFGRGYEQYF. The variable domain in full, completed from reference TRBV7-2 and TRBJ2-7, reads GAGVSQSPSNKVTEKGKDVELRCDPISGHTALYWYRQSLGQGLEFLIYFQGNSAPDKSGLPSDRFSAERTGGSVSTLTIQRTQQEDSAVYLCASSFGRGYEQYFGPGTRLTVT.

CDR3 residues: CASSGTGQGLKGSGTGELFF. DNA of the CDR3: TGTGCCAGCAGTGGAACGGGACAGGGGCTTAAAGGCTCGGGCACCGGGGAGCTGTTTTTT. The chain recombines TRBV6-4 with TRBJ2-2, with 10 nucleotides matching TRBD1. The germline V gene has CDR1 MRHNA and CDR2 SNTAGT. The CDR3 contains 20 residues. Germline trimming cut 4 bases from V and 4 bases from J; bases unmatched to any gene: 18.

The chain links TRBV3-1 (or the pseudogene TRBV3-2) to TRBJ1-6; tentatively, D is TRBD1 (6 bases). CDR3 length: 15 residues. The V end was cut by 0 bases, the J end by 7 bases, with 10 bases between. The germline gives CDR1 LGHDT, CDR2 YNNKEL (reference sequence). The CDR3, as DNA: TGTGCCAGCAGCCAAGAAGGGCAGGGGAATTCACCCCTCCACTTT. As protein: CASSQEGQGNSPLHF.

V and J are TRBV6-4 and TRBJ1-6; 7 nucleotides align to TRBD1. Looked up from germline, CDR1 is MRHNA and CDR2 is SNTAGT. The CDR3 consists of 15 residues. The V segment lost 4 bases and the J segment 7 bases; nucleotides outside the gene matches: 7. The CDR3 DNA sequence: TGTGCCAGCAGTGGGGAACAGGGGACGAATTCACCCCTCCACTTT. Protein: CASSGEQGTNSPLHF.

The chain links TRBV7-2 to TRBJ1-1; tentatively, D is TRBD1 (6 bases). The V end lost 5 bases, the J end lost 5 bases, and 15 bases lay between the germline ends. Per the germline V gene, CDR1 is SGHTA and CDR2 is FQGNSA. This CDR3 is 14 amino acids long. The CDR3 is CASSLGTGITEAFF. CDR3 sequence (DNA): TGTGCCAGCAGCCTAGGCACAGGGATTACTGAAGCTTTCTTT.

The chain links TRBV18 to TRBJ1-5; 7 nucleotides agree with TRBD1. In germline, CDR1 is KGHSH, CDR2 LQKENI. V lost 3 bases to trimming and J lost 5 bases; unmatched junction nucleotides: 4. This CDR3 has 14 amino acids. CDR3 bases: TGTGCCAGCTCACCCGGGACAGAGTATCAGCCCCAGCATTTT. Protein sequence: CASSPGTEYQPQHF. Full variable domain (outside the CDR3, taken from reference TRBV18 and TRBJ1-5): NAGVMQNPRHLVRRRGQEARLRCSPMKGHSHVYWYRQLPEEGLKFMVYLQKENIIDESGMPKERFSAEFPKEGPSILRIQQVVRGDSAAYFCASSPGTEYQPQHFGDGTRLSIL.

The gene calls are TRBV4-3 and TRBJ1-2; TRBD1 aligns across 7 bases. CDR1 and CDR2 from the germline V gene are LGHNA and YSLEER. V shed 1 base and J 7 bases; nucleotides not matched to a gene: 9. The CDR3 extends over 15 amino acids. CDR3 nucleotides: TGCGCCAGCAGCCAAGTCTCTACAGGGGTGGGTGGCTACACCTTC. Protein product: CASSQVSTGVGGYTF.

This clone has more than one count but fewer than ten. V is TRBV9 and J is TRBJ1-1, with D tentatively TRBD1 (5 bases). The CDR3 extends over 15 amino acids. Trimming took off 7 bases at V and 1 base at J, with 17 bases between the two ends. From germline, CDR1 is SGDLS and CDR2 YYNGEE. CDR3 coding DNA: TGTGCCAGCGCTAAGGTCGGGGGGAAGAACACTGAAGCTTTCTTT. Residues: CASAKVGGKNTEAFF.

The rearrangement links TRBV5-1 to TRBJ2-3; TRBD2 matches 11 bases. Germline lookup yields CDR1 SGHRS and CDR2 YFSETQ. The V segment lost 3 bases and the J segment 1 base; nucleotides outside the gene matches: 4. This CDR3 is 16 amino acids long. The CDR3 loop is CASSSSLAGGTDTQYF. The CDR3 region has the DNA TGCGCCAGCAGCTCGTCACTAGCGGGGGGCACAGATACGCAGTATTTT. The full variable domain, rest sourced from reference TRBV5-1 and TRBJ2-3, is KAGVTQTPRYLIKTRGQQVTLSCSPISGHRSVSWYQQTPGQGLQFLFEYFSETQRNKGNFPGRFSGRQFSNSRSEMNVSTLELGDSALYLCASSSSLAGGTDTQYFGPGTRLTVL.

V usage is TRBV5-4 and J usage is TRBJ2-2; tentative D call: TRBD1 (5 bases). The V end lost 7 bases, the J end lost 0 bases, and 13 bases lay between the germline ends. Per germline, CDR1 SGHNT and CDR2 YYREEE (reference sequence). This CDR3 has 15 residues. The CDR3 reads CASRRQFANTGELFF. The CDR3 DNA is TGTGCCAGCCGCCGACAGTTCGCGAACACCGGGGAGCTGTTTTTT.

CDR3 amino acids: CASSPPRTRQETQYF. The CDR3 bases are TGTGCCAGCTCACCACCCCGGACACGCCAAGAGACCCAGTACTTC. The V call is TRBV18, the J call TRBJ2-5; a possible D gene is TRBD1 (5 bases). Germline lookup yields CDR1 KGHSH and CDR2 LQKENI. V was clipped by 0 bases and J by 1 base, with 9 bases between them. This CDR3 comprises 15 residues.

The DNA for the CDR3 is TGTGCCAGCTCATCGACAGGGGACATTCAGTACTTC. It yields the protein CASSSTGDIQYF. V is TRBV18 and J is TRBJ2-4; 8 bases fit TRBD1. Germline assignment: CDR1 KGHSH and CDR2 LQKENI. The CDR3 spans 12 residues. V lost 5 bases to trimming and J lost 8 bases; unmatched junction nucleotides: 2.

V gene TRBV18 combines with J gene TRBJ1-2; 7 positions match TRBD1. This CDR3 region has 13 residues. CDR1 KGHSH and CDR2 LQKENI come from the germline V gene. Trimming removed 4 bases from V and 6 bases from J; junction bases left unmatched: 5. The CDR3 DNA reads TGTGCCAGCTCACGAGAGGGGGCGGATGGCTACACCTTC. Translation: CASSREGADGYTF.

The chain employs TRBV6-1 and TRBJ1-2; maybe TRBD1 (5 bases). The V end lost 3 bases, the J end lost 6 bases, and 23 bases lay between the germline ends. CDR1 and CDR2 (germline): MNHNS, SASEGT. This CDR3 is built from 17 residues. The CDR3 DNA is TGTGCCAGCAGTGAGCGGACGAACGTTCCGGGACTGAATGGCTACACCTTC. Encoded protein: CASSERTNVPGLNGYTF.

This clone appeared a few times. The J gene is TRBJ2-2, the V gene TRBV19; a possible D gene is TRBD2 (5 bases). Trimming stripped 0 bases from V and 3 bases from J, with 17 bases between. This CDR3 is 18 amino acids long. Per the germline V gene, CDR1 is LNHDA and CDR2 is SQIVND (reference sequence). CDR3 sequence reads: CASSIEVLATRHTGELFF. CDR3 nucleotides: TGTGCCAGTAGTATAGAGGTGTTAGCGACCCGGCACACCGGGGAGCTGTTTTTT. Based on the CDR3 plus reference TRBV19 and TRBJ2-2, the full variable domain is DGGITQSPKYLFRKEGQNVTLSCEQNLNHDAMYWYRQDPGQGLRLIYYSQIVNDFQKGDIAEGYSVSREKKESFPLTVTSAQKNPTAFYLCASSIEVLATRHTGELFFGEGSRLTVL.

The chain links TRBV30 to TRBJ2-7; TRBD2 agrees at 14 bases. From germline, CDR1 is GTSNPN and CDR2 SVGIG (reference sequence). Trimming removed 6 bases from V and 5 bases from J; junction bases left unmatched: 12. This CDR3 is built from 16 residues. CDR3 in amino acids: CACSKGLAGVSNEQYF. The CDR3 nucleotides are TGTGCCTGTTCTAAGGGACTAGCGGGAGTCTCGAACGAGCAGTACTTC.

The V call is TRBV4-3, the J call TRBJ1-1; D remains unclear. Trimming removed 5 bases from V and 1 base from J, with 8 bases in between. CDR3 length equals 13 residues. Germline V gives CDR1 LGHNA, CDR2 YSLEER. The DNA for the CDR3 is TGCGCCAGCAGCGTCTCGGGGAACACTGAAGCTTTCTTT. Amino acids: CASSVSGNTEAFF.

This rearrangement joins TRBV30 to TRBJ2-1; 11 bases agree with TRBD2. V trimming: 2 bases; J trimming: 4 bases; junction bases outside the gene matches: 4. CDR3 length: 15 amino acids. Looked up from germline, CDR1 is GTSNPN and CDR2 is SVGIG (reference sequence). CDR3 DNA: TGTGCCTGGAGTCCCGGGACTAGCGGTTACAATGAGCAGTTCTTC. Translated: CAWSPGTSGYNEQFF.

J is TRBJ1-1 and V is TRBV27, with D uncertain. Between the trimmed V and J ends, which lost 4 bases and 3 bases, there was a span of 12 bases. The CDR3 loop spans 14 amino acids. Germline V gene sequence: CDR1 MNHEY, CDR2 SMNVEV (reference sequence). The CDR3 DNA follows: TGTGCCAGCAGTTCTCCAGGACTTCACACTGAAGCTTTCTTT. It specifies CASSSPGLHTEAFF.

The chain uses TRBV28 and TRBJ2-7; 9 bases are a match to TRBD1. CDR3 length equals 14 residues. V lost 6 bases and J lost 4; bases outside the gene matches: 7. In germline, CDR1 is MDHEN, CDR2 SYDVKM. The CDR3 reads CASSSDRGGYEQYF. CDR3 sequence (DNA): TGTGCCAGCAGCTCGGACAGGGGTGGGTACGAGCAGTACTTC. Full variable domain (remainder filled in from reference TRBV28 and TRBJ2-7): DVKVTQSSRYLVKRTGEKVFLECVQDMDHENMFWYRQDPGLGLRLIYFSYDVKMKEKGDIPEGYSVSREKKERFSLILESASTNQTSMYLCASSSDRGGYEQYFGPGTRLTVT.

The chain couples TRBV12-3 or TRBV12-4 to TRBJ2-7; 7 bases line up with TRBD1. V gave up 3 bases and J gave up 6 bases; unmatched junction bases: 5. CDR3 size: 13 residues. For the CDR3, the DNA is TGTGCCAGCAGTTTGACCGGGGACAGCGAGCAGTACTTC. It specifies CASSLTGDSEQYF.

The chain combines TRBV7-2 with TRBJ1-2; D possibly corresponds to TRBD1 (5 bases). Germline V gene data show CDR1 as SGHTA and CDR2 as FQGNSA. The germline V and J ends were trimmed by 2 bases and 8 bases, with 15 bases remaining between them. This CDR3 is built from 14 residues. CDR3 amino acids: CASSLNSGEGGYTF. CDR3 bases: TGTGCCAGCAGCTTAAATAGCGGCGAGGGGGGCTACACCTTC.

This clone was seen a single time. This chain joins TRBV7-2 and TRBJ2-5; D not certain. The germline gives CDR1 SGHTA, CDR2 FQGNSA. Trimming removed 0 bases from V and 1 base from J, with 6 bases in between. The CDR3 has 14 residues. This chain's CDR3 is CASSLAISQETQYF. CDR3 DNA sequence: TGTGCCAGCAGCTTAGCTATCTCCCAAGAGACCCAGTACTTC.

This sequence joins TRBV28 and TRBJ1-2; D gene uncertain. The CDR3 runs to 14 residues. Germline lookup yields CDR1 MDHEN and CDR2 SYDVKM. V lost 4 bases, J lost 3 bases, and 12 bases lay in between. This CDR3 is CASSSTDGYYGYTF. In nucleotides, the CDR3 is TGTGCCAGCAGTTCAACCGACGGGTACTATGGCTACACCTTC.